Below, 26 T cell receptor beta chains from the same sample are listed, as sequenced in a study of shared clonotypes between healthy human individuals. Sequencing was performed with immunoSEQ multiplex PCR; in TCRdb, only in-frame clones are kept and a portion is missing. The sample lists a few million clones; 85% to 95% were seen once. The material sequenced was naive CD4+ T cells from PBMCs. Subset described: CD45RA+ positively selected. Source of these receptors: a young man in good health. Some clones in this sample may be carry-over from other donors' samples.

CDR3 sequence (DNA): TGTGCCAGCAGTTCCCAAAACTCCTACGAGCAGTACTTC. This gives the protein CASSSQNSYEQYF. The chain recombines TRBV27 with TRBJ2-7; unclear D gene. The CDR3 runs 13 residues. From germline, CDR1 is MNHEY and CDR2 SMNVEV (reference sequence). The V gene lost 4 bases and the J gene lost 0 bases, with 7 bases spanning the gap.

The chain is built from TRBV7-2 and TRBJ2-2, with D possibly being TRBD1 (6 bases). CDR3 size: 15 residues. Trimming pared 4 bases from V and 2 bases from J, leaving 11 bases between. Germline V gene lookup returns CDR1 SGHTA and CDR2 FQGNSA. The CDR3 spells CASSSGQLNTGELFF. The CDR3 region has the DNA TGTGCCAGCAGCTCTGGACAGCTTAACACCGGGGAGCTGTTTTTT.

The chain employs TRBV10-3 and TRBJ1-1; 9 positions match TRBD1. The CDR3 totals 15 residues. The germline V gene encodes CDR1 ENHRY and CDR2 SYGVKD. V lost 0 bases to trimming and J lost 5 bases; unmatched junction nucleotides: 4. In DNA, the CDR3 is TGTGCCATCAGTGAGTCCGGGACAGGGAAAACTGAAGCTTTCTTT. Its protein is CAISESGTGKTEAFF.

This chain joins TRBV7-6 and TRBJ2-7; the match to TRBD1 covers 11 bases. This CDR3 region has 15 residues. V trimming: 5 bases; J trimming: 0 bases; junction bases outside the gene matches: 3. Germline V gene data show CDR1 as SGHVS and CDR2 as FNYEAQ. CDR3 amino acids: CASSRDRGSSYEQYF. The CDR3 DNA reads TGTGCCAGCAGCCGGGACAGGGGGAGCTCCTACGAGCAGTACTTC.

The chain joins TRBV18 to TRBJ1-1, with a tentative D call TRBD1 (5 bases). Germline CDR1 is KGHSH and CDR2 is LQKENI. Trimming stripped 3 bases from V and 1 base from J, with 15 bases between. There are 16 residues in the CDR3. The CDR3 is CASSPSLFTGNTEAFF. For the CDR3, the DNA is TGTGCCAGCTCACCTTCACTATTCACAGGGAACACTGAAGCTTTCTTT.

As DNA, the CDR3 is TGTGCCAGCTCACCACCGAACAGGGGAAACATTCAGTACTTC. Translated, it gives CASSPPNRGNIQYF. The J gene is TRBJ2-4, the V gene TRBV18; 7 bases align to TRBD1. The CDR3 has 14 amino acids. Germline V gives CDR1 KGHSH, CDR2 LQKENI. V shed 0 bases, J shed 6 bases, and the junction held 2 bases outside the gene matches.

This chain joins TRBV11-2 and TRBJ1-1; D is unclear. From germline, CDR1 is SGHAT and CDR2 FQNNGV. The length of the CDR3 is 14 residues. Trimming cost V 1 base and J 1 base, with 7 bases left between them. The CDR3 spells CASSLGRRNTEAFF. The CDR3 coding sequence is TGTGCCAGCAGCTTAGGGCGGAGGAACACTGAAGCTTTCTTT.

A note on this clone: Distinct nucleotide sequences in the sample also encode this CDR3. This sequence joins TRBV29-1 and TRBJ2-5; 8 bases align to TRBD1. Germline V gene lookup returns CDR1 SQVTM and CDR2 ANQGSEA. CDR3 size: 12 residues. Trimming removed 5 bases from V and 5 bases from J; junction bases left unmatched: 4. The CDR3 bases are TGCAGCGTTCAGGGGGCGGAGGAGACCCAGTACTTC. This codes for CSVQGAEETQYF.

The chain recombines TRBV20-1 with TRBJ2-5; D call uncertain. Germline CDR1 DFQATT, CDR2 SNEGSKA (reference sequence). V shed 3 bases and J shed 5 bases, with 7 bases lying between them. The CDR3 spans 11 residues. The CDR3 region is CSASFQETQYF. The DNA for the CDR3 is TGCAGTGCTAGCTTCCAGGAGACCCAGTACTTC.

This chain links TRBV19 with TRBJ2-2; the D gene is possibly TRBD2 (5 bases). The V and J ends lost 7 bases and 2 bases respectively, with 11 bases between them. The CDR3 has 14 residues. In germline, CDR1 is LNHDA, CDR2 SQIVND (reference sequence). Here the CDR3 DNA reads TGTGCCAGTAACCCTAGCCGAAACACCGGGGAGCTGTTTTTT. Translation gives CASNPSRNTGELFF.

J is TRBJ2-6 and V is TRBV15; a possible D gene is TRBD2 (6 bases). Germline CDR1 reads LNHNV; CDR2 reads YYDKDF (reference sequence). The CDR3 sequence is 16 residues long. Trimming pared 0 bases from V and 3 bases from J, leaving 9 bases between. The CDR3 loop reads CATSRDLGGGANVLTF. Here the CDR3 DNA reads TGTGCCACCAGCAGAGATCTGGGAGGTGGGGCCAACGTCCTGACTTTC.

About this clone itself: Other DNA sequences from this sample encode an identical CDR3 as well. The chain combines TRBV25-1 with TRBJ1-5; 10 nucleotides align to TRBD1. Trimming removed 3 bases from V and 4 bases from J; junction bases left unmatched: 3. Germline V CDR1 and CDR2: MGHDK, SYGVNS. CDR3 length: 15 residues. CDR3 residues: CASSDPGQGNQPQHF. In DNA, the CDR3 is TGTGCCAGCAGTGATCCGGGACAGGGGAATCAGCCCCAGCATTTT.

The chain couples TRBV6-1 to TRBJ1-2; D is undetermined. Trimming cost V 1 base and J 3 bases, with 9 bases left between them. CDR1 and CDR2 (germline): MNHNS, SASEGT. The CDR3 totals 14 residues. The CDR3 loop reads CASSEVAPYYGYTF. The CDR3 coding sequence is TGTGCCAGCAGTGAAGTCGCCCCATACTATGGCTACACCTTC.

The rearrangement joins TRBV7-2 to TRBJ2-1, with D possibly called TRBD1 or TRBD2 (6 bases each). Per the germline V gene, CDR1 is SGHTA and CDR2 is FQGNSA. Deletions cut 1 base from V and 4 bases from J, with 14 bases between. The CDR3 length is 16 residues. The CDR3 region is CASSLVRGAPYNEQFF. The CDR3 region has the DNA TGTGCCAGCAGCTTAGTAAGGGGGGCCCCGTACAATGAGCAGTTCTTC. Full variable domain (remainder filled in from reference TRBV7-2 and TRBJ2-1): GAGVSQSPSNKVTEKGKDVELRCDPISGHTALYWYRQSLGQGLEFLIYFQGNSAPDKSGLPSDRFSAERTGGSVSTLTIQRTQQEDSAVYLCASSLVRGAPYNEQFFGPGTRLTVL.

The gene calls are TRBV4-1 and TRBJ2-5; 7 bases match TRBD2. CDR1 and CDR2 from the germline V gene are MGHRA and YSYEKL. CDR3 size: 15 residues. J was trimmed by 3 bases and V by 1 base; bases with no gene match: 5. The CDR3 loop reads CASSQGGLVEETQYF. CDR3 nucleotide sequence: TGCGCCAGCAGCCAAGGTGGACTAGTAGAAGAGACCCAGTACTTC.

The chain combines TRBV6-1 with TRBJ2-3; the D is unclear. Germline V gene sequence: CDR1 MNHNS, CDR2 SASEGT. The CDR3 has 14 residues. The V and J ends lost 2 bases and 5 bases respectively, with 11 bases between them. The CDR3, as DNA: TGTGCCAGCAGTGAAAACTCCGCAGGAGATACGCAGTATTTT. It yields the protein CASSENSAGDTQYF.

Here the CDR3 reads CASSQDPTSGREYEQYF. CDR3 sequence (DNA): TGCGCCAGCAGCCAAGATCCGACTAGCGGGAGGGAATACGAGCAGTACTTC. The V and J genes are TRBV4-1 and TRBJ2-7; TRBD2 matches 14 bases. The CDR3 length is 17 residues. V trimming: 0 bases; J trimming: 4 bases; junction bases outside the gene matches: 5. Looked up from germline, CDR1 is MGHRA and CDR2 is YSYEKL.

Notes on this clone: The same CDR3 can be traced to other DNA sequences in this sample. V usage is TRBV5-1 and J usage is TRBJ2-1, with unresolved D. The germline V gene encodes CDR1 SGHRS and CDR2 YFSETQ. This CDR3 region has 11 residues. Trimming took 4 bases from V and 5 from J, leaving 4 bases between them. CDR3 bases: TGCGCCAGCAGCCTGAACAATGAGCAGTTCTTC. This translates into CASSLNNEQFF.

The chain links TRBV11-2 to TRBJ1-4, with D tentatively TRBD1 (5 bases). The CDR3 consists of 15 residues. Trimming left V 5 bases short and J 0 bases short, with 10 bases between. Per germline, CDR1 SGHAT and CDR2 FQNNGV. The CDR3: CASSPGLATNEKLFF. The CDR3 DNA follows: TGTGCCAGCAGCCCGGGGCTTGCAACTAATGAAAAACTGTTTTTT.

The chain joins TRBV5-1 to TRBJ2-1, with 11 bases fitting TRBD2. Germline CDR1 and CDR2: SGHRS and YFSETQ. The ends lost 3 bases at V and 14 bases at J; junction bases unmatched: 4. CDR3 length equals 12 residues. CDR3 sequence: CASSSPGLAEFF. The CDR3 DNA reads TGCGCCAGCAGCTCTCCGGGACTAGCGGAGTTCTTC.

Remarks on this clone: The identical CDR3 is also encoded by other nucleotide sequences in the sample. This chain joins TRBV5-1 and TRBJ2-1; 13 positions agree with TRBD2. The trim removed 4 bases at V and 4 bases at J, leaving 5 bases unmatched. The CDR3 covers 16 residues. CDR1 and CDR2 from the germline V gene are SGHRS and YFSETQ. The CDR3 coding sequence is TGCGCCAGCAGCCTCGGACTAGCGGGAGATTACAATGAGCAGTTCTTC. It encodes CASSLGLAGDYNEQFF.

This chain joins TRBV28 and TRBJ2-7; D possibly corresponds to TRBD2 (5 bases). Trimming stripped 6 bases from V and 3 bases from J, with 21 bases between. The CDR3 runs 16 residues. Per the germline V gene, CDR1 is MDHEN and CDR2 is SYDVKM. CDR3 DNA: TGTGCCAGCAGAGTTTTGACCTCCGGGATACACTACGAGCAGTACTTC. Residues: CASRVLTSGIHYEQYF.

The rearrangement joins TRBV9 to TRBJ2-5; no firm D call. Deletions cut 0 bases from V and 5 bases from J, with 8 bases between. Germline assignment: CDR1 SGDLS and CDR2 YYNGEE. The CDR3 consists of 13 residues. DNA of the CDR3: TGTGCCAGCAGCGTAGCTACTCCGGAGACCCAGTACTTC. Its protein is CASSVATPETQYF. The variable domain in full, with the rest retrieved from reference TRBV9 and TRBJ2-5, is DSGVTQTPKHLITATGQRVTLRCSPRSGDLSVYWYQQSLDQGLQFLIQYYNGEERAKGNILERFSAQQFPDLHSELNLSSLELGDSALYFCASSVATPETQYFGPGTRLLVL.

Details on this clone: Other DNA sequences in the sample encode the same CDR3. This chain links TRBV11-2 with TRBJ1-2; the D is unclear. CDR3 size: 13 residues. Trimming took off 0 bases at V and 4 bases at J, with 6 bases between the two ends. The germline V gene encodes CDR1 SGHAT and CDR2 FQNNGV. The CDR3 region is CASSLEGFYGYTF. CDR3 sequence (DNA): TGTGCCAGCAGCTTAGAGGGGTTCTATGGCTACACCTTC.

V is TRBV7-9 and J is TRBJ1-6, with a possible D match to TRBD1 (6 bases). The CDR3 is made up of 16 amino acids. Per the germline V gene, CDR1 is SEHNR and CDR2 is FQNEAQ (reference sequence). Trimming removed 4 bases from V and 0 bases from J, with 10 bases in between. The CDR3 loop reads CASSYTGSSYNSPLHF. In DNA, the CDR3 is TGTGCCAGCAGCTACACAGGGAGCTCCTATAATTCACCCCTCCACTTT.

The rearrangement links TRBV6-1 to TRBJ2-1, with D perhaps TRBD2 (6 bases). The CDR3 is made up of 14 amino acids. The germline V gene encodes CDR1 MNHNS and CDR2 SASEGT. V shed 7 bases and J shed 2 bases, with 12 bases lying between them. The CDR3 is CASTWRAPYNEQFF. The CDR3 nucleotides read TGTGCCAGCACCTGGAGGGCCCCCTACAATGAGCAGTTCTTC.